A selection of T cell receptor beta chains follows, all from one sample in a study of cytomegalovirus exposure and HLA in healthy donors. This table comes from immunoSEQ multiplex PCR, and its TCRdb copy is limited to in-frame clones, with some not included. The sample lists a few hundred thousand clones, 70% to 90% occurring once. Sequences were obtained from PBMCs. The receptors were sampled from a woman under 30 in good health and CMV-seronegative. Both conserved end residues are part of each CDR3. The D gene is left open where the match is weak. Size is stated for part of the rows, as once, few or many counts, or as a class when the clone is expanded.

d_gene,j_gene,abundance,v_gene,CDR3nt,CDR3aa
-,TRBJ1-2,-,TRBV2,TGTGCCAGCACCCTGGACAGTTCCTATGGCTACACCTTC,CASTLDSSYGYTF
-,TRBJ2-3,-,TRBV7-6,TGTGCCAGCAGCCATGGCCACACAGATACGCAGTATTTT,CASSHGHTDTQYF
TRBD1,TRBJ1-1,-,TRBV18,TGTGCCAGCTCATCCGGGACAGCGAACACTGAAGCTTTCTTT,CASSSGTANTEAFF
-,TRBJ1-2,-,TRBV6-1,TGTGCCAGCAGTGAAAGAGGGGGCTATGGCTACACCTTC,CASSERGGYGYTF
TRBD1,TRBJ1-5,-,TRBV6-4,TGTGCCAGCAGTCCCGGGACAGGAATTGGTCAGCCCCAGCATTTT,CASSPGTGIGQPQHF
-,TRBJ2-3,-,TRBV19,TGTGCCAGTAGTATCAGAACAGGACTACCTAGCACAGATACGCAGTATTTT,CASSIRTGLPSTDTQYF
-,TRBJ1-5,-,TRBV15,TGTGCCACCAGCAGATTGGGGGGTCAGCCCCAGCATTTT,CATSRLGGQPQHF
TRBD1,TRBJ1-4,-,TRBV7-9,TGTGCCAGCAGCTTAGTATTTGACAGGGGAGGTGAAAAACTGTTTTTT,CASSLVFDRGGEKLFF
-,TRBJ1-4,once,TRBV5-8,TGTGCCAGCAGCTCGGTTGAAAAACTGTTTTTT,CASSSVEKLFF
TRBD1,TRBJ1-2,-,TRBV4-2,TGTGCCAGCAGCCAAGATTCGGCCAGGGGGGACTATGGCTACACCTTC,CASSQDSARGDYGYTF
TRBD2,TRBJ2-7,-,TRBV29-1,TGCAGCGTGACCCCCCTAGCGGGACGCTACGAGCAGTACTTC,CSVTPLAGRYEQYF
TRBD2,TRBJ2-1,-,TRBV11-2,TGTGCCAGCGGACTAGCGTTAGACAATGAGCAGTTCTTC,CASGLALDNEQFF
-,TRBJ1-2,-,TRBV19,TGTGCCAGTAGTATAACGGAGGGGAGAAACTATGGCTACACCTTC,CASSITEGRNYGYTF
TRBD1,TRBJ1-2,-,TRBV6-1,TGTGCCAGCAGCGGGACAGGGACGAACTATGGCTACACCTTC,CASSGTGTNYGYTF
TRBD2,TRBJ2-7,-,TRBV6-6,TGTGCCAGCAGTCTGACTAGCGGGATTTCCTACGAGCAGTACTTC,CASSLTSGISYEQYF
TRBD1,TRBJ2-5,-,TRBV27,TGTGCCGTTGGGGCAGGGGGCCGAGAGACCCAGTACTTC,CAVGAGGRETQYF
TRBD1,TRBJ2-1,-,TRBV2,TGTGCCAGCAGTGAAGAAGGACAGGGCTACAATGAGCAGTTCTTC,CASSEEGQGYNEQFF
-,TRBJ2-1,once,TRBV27,TGTGCCAGCCACAGCTCCTACAATGAGCAGTTCTTC,CASHSSYNEQFF
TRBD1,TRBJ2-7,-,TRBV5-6,TGTGCCAGCAGCACCGATAAGGGACAGGGAGGGCGCGAGCAGTACTTC,CASSTDKGQGGREQYF
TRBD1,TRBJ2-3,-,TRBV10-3,TGTGCCATCATGGACAGGGGGACAGATACGCAGTATTTT,CAIMDRGTDTQYF
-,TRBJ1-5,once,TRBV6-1,TGTGCCAGCAGTGAAGACACAGGGTTTGGACAGCCCCAGCATTTT,CASSEDTGFGQPQHF
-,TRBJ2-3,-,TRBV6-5,TGTGCCGCCGCCGTCCGGGGGGCGTCGGGAGATACGCAGTATTTT,CAAAVRGASGDTQYF
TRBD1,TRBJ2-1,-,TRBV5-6,TGTGCCAGCGCGGGACAGGGGAACAATGAGCAGTTCTTC,CASAGQGNNEQFF
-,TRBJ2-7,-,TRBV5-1,TGCGCCAGCAGCTTGGATCCCGGGACACCAGGACGCGAGCAGTACTTC,CASSLDPGTPGREQYF
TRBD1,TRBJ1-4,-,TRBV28,TGTGCCAGCCTTGAAGGGGGCGTTGGTAAACTGTTTTTT,CASLEGGVGKLFF
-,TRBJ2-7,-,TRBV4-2,TGTGCCAGCAGCCAAGATAGCGAGCAGTACTTC,CASSQDSEQYF
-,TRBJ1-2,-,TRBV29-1,TGCAGCGTGGGTTCCTCAGGCGTCTATGGCTACACCTTC,CSVGSSGVYGYTF
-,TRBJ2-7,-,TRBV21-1,TGTGCCAGCAGCAAGGGCGGGAGTCCCTCTTTCTACGAGCAGTACTTC,CASSKGGSPSFYEQYF
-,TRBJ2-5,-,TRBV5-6,TGTGCCAGCAGCCTGGGAACAGGGAATCGGGACCAAGAGACCCAGTACTTC,CASSLGTGNRDQETQYF
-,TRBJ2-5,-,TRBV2,TGTGCCAGCAGTGAAGCGCTTGGAGGGGAGACCCAGTACTTC,CASSEALGGETQYF
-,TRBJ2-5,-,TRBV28,TGTGCCAGCAGAGGGGCGGTCGAGACCCAGTACTTC,CASRGAVETQYF
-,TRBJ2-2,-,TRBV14,TGTGCCAGCAGCCAAGACTGGAGCACCGGGGAGCTGTTTTTT,CASSQDWSTGELFF